The clone carrying this TCR beta chain has a handful of counts. Its antigen remains unknown. TCRdb reprocessed the reads via MiXCR and lists one record per CDR3 protein. The sample consists of a few hundred thousand distinct CDR3 sequences, around 9% of them appearing once. The sample comes from a study of T cell repertoires in cytomegalovirus infection. On the study more broadly: Evidence of both CMV infection and a matching HLA type came from public TCR beta signatures. Broader study findings: The ex vivo response was dominated by HLA-C-restricted CMV-specific TCR beta clonotypes.

The sequenced sample consisted of PBMCs. The clonotype comes from a human donor in good health (CMV status not recorded). Some clones in this sample may be carry-over from other donors' samples.

The CDR3 bases are TGTGCCAGCAGCCCTTGGGACAGGGGGGAGACCCAGTACTTC. Its protein is CASSPWDRGETQYF. The J gene is TRBJ2-5, the V gene TRBV7-6; 11 nucleotides match TRBD1. Trimming at V came to 5 bases and at J to 5 bases, leaving 4 bases not matched to a gene. Germline values: CDR1 SGHVS, CDR2 FNYEAQ. The CDR3 sequence is 14 residues long.